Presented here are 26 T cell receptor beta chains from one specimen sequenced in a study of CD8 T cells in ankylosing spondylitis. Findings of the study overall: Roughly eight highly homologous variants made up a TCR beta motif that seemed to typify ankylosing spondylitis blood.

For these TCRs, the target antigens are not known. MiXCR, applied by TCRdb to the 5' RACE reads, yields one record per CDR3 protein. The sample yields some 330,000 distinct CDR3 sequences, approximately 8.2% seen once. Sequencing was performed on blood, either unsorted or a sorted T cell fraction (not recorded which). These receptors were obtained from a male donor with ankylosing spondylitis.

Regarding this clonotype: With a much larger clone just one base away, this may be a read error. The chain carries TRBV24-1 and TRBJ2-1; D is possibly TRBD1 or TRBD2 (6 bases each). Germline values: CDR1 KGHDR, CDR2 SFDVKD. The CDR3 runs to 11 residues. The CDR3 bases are TGTACCACCGGGGGCGGCAATGAGCAGTTCTTC. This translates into CTTGGGNEQFF.

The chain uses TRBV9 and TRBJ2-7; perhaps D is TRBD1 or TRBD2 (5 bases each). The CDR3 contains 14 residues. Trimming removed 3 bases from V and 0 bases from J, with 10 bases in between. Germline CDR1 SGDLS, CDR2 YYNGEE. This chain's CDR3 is CASSAPGSSYEQYF. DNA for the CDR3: TGTGCCAGCAGCGCGCCAGGGAGCTCCTACGAGCAGTACTTC.

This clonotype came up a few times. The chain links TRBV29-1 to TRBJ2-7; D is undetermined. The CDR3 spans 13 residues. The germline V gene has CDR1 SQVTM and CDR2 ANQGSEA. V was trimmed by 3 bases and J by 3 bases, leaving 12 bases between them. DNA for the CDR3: TGCAGCGTTGACTTTGGGTTTCGCTACGAGCAGTACTTC. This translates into CSVDFGFRYEQYF.

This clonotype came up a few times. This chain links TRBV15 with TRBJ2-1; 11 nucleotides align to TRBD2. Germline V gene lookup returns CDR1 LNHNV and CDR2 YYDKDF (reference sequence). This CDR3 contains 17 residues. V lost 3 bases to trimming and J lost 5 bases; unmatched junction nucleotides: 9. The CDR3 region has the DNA TGTGCCACCAGCAGGGAGATAGCGGGAGGGCCACACAATGAGCAGTTCTTC. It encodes CATSREIAGGPHNEQFF.

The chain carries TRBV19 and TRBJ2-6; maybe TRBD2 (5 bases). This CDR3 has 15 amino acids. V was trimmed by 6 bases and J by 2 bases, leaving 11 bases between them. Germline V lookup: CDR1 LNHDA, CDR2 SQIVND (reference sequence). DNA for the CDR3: TGTGCCAGTAGCGAAGGAGGTCCTGGGGCCAACGTCCTGACTTTC. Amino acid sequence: CASSEGGPGANVLTF.

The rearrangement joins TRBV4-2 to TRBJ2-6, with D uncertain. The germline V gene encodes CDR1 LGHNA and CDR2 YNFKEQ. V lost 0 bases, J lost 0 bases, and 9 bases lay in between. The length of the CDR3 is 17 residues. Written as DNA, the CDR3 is TGTGCCAGCAGCCAAGACCCAGCCCGCTCTGGGGCCAACGTCCTGACTTTC. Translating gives CASSQDPARSGANVLTF.

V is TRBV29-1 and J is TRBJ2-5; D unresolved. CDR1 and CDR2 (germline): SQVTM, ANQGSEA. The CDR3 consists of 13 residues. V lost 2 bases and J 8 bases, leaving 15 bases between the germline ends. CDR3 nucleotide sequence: TGCAGCGTTGAACCGGCCAGCCTGGCAACCCAGTACTTC. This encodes CSVEPASLATQYF.

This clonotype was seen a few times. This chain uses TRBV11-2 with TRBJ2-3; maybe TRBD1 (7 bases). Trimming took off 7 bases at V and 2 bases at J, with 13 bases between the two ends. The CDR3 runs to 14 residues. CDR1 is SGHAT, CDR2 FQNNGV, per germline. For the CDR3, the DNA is TGTGCCAGCACCAGGGGGGTCTCCACAGATACGCAGTATTTT. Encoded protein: CASTRGVSTDTQYF.

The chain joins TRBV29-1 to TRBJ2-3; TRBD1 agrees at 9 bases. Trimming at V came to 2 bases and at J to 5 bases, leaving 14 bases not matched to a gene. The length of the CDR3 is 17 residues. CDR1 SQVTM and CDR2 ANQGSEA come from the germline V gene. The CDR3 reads CSVEPNGGQGGGDTQYF. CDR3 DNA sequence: TGCAGCGTTGAACCTAATGGGGGACAGGGAGGGGGAGATACGCAGTATTTT.

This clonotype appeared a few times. The DNA for the CDR3 is TGCGCCAGCAGCCAAGAGTCCAATCCCCGTAACTATGGCTACACCTTC. Translated, it gives CASSQESNPRNYGYTF. The rearrangement links TRBV4-1 to TRBJ1-2; D ambiguous. The CDR3 covers 16 residues. Trimming cost V 0 bases and J 1 base, with 12 bases left between them. In germline, CDR1 is MGHRA, CDR2 YSYEKL.

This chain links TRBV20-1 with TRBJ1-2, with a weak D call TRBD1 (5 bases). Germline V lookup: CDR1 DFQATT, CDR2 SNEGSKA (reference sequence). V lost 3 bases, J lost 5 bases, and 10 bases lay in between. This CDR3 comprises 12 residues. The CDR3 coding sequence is TGCAGTGCTAGGCCGACAGCGTATGGCTACACCTTC. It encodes CSARPTAYGYTF.

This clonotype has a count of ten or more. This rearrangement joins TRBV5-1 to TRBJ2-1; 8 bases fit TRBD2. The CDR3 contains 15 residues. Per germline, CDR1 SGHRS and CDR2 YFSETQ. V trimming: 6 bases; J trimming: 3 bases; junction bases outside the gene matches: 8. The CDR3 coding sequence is TGCGCCAGCAAATCGGCGGGAGGTTACTACAATGAGCAGTTCTTC. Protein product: CASKSAGGYYNEQFF.

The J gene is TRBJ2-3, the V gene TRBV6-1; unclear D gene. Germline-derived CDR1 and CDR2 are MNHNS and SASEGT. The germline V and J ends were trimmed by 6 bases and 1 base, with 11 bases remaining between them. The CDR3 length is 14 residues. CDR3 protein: CASSPVRRTDTQYF. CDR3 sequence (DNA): TGTGCCAGCAGCCCGGTCAGGCGCACAGATACGCAGTATTTT.

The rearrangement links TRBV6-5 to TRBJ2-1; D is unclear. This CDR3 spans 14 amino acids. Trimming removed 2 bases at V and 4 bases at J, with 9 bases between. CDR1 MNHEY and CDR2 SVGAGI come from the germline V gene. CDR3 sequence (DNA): TGTGCCAGCAGTTACGCGGACGCTTACAATGAGCAGTTCTTC. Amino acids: CASSYADAYNEQFF.

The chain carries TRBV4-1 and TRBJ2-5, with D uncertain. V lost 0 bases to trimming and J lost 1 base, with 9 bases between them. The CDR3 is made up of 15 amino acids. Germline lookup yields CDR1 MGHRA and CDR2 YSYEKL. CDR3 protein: CASSQDLRVQETQYF. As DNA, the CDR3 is TGCGCCAGCAGCCAAGATCTACGGGTCCAAGAGACCCAGTACTTC.

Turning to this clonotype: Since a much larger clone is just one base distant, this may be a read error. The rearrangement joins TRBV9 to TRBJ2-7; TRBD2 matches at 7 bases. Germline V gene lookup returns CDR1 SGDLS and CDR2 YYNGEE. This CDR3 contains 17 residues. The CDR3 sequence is CACSLGVSSGTSYEQYF. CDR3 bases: TGTGCCTGCAGCCTTGGGGTGTCCAGCGGGACTTCGTACGAGCAGTACTTC.

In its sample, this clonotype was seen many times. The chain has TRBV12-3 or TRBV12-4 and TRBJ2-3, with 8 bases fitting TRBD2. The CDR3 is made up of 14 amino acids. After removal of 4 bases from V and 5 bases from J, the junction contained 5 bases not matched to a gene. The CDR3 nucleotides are TGTGCCAGCAGTTCGGATAGCGGGGTAGATACGCAGTATTTT. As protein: CASSSDSGVDTQYF.

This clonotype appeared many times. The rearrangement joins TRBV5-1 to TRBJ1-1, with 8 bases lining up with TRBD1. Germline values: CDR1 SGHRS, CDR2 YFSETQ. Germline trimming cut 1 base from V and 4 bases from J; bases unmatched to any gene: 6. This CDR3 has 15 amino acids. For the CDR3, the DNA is TGCGCCAGCAGCTTGCGTCAGGGGGCGAGCACTGAAGCTTTCTTT. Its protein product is CASSLRQGASTEAFF.

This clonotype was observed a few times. The CDR3 nucleotides are TGTGCCCTGGCGGCGGGAGGGCCCAATGAGCAGTTCTTC. Translation: CALAAGGPNEQFF. The V gene is TRBV7-9, the J gene TRBJ2-1; 9 nucleotides match TRBD2. V was pared by 11 bases and J by 6 bases, with 8 bases of the junction left unmatched. Germline CDR1 and CDR2: SEHNR and FQNEAQ (reference sequence). The CDR3 extends over 13 amino acids.

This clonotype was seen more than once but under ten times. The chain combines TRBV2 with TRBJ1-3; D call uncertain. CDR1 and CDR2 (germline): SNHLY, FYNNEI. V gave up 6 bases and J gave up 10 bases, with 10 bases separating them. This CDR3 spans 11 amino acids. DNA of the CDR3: TGTGCCAGCAGCATACAGTTGACCATATATTTT. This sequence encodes CASSIQLTIYF.

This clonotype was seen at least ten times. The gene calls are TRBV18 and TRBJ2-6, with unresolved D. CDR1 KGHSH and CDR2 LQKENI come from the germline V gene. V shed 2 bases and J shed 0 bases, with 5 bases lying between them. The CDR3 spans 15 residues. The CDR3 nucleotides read TGTGCCAGCTCACCAATCACCTCTGGGGCCAACGTCCTGACTTTC. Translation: CASSPITSGANVLTF.

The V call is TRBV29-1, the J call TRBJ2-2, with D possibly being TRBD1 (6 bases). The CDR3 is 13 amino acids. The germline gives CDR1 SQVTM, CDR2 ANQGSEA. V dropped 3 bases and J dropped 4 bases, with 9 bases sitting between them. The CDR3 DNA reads TGCAGCGTTGAGCCACAGGGCACCGGGGAGCTGTTTTTT. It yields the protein CSVEPQGTGELFF.

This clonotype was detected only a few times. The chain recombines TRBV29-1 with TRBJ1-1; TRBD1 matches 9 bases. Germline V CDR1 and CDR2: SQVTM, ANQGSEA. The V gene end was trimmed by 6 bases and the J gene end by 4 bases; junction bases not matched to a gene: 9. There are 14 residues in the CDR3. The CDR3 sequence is CSVVQGAVGTEAFF. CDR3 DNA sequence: TGCAGCGTCGTACAGGGGGCTGTCGGCACTGAAGCTTTCTTT.

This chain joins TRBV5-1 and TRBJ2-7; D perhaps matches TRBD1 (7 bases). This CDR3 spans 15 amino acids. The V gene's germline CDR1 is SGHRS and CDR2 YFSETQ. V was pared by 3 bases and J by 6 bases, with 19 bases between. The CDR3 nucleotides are TGCGCCAGCAGCTCGACCGACAGGGTGGGGGGCGAGCAGTACTTC. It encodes CASSSTDRVGGEQYF. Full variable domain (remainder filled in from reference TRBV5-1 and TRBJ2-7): KAGVTQTPRYLIKTRGQQVTLSCSPISGHRSVSWYQQTPGQGLQFLFEYFSETQRNKGNFPGRFSGRQFSNSRSEMNVSTLELGDSALYLCASSSTDRVGGEQYFGPGTRLTVT.

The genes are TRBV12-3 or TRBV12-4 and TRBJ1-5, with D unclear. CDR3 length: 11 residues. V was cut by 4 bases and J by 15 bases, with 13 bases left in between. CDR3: CASSSGRHAHF. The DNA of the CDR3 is TGTGCCAGCAGTTCCGGACGACATGCGCATTTT.

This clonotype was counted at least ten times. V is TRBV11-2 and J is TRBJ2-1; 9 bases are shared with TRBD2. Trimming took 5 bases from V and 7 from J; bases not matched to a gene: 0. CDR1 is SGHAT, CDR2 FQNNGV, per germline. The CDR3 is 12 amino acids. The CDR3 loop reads CASSAGGNEQFF. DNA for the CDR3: TGTGCCAGCAGCGCGGGGGGGAATGAGCAGTTCTTC.